This TCR beta chain was documented in a study of blood T cell repertoires in COVID-19. About the study: Acute and convalescent COVID-19 specimens originated in the United States, Italy and Spain. T cells, B-cell-depleted T cells, or PBMCs supplied cDNA or gDNA.

Data came from immunoSEQ multiplex PCR; TCRdb stores just in-frame clones and leaves some out. Of more than 45,000 clones listed, roughly 91% are singletons. J lost 1 base, V lost 5 bases, and 4 bases had no gene match. Germline V gives CDR1 SGHRS, CDR2 YFSETQ. The CDR3 is made up of 14 amino acids. Source material: peripheral blood. This TCR was recovered from a human donor in a cohort sampled during active COVID-19. The chain combines TRBV5-1 with TRBJ1-1; 8 bases match TRBD1. The CDR3 DNA follows: TGCGCCAGCAGTTGGGGACAGGCGAACACTGAAGCTTTCTTT. As protein: CASSWGQANTEAFF.